This T cell receptor beta chain stems from a study of blood T cell repertoires in COVID-19. In the study overall: T cells, B-cell-depleted T cells, or PBMCs provided the cDNA or gDNA that served as material.

In the study's own analysis: Cell counts per sample came from amplifying reference gene primers. Assay used: immunoSEQ multiplex PCR; TCRdb lists only in-frame clones, some missing. The V and J calls and clone size were taken over from that table, and D and trimming were inferred from the DNA. The table records about 230,000 clones, more than 65% of them present only once. CDR1 MNHEY and CDR2 SVGAGI come from the germline V gene. V gave up 11 bases and J gave up 0 bases, with 11 bases separating them. This CDR3 contains 13 residues. The sequence was obtained from a woman older than 75 with acute or convalescent COVID-19. The V and J genes are TRBV6-5 and TRBJ2-1; D gene ambiguous. The specimen was peripheral blood. This CDR3 is CASTVSSYNEQFF. CDR3 coding DNA: TGTGCCTCCACAGTGAGCTCCTACAATGAGCAGTTCTTC.